These 26 T cell receptor beta chains were all obtained from the same sample, sequenced in a study of T cells in Graves' hyperthyroidism and ophthalmopathy. TCR beta CDR3 region amplification was performed from RNA transcripts. TCR CDR3 regions were first amplified by RT-PCR with HTBI primers. In TCRdb, the multiplex PCR reads were re-called with MiXCR into one record per CDR3 protein. The sample yields 650,000 to 850,000 distinct CDR3 sequences, about 17% seen once. Sequencing used blood. These receptors came from a woman in her forties or fifties with Graves' hyperthyroidism that later progressed to Graves' ophthalmopathy.

The sample holds a few counts of this clonotype. The DNA for the CDR3 is TGTGCCATCTCGACAGGGGGAGAGACTGAAGCTTTCTTT. Residues: CAISTGGETEAFF. The chain carries TRBV10-3 and TRBJ1-1; TRBD1 matches 9 bases. J lost 5 bases, V lost 8 bases, and 6 bases had no gene match. The CDR3 length is 13 residues. Per germline, CDR1 ENHRY and CDR2 SYGVKD.

The chain joins TRBV6-1 to TRBJ1-2, with TRBD1 as a possible D gene (5 bases). CDR3 length: 14 residues. Germline CDR1 is MNHNS and CDR2 is SASEGT. With 5 bases removed from V and 7 bases from J, the gap between germline ends came to 17 bases. This CDR3 is CASSSAGLSGGYTF. CDR3 bases: TGTGCCAGCAGTTCAGCAGGGTTGTCCGGTGGCTACACCTTC.

This clonotype was seen many times. V gene TRBV12-3 or TRBV12-4 combines with J gene TRBJ1-2, with 7 bases aligning to TRBD1. The CDR3 length is 13 residues. The V and J ends lost 7 bases and 4 bases, in that order; junction bases with no gene match: 6. The CDR3 nucleotides are TGTGCCAGCACCCTGGACAGGCTCTATGGCTACACCTTC. It encodes CASTLDRLYGYTF.

The genes are TRBV27 and TRBJ2-1; TRBD2 agrees at 13 bases. CDR3 length equals 14 residues. The ends lost 4 bases at V and 9 bases at J; junction bases unmatched: 3. Germline V gives CDR1 MNHEY, CDR2 SMNVEV (reference sequence). The CDR3, as DNA: TGTGCCAGCAGTTCGGGACTAGCGGGGATTGAGCAGTTCTTC. Protein product: CASSSGLAGIEQFF.

This clonotype was recorded at least ten times. The V gene is TRBV7-3, the J gene TRBJ2-2; no clear D. The germline V gene has CDR1 SGHTA and CDR2 FQGTGA. Trimming left V 2 bases short and J 7 bases short, with 8 bases between. This CDR3 contains 13 residues. CDR3 DNA sequence: TGTGCCAGCAGCTTACATCGTGACGGGGAGCTGTTTTTT. As protein: CASSLHRDGELFF.

The V gene is TRBV18, the J gene TRBJ2-1; a weak D match, TRBD1 (6 bases). The CDR3 runs to 15 residues. The germline V gene has CDR1 KGHSH and CDR2 LQKENI. V lost 5 bases to trimming and J lost 4 bases, with 15 bases between them. CDR3 region: CASSTRGRVYNEQFF. The CDR3 nucleotides are TGTGCCAGCTCAACCAGGGGAAGGGTGTACAATGAGCAGTTCTTC.

This clonotype has ten or more counts. This chain's CDR3 is CASSEMAYNEQFF. The CDR3 coding sequence is TGTGCCAGCAGTGAAATGGCCTACAATGAGCAGTTCTTC. The chain joins TRBV2 to TRBJ2-1; D call uncertain. The CDR3 is made up of 13 amino acids. Trimming stripped 2 bases from V and 2 bases from J, with 4 bases between. The germline V gene has CDR1 SNHLY and CDR2 FYNNEI.

This rearrangement joins TRBV7-8 to TRBJ2-1, with TRBD1 matching over 8 bases. With V trimmed by 3 bases and J by 10 bases, 14 bases remained unmatched. CDR3 length equals 16 residues. CDR1 is SGHVS, CDR2 FQNEAQ, per germline. The CDR3: CASSLLKTGALGEQFF. The CDR3 DNA follows: TGTGCCAGCAGCTTGTTGAAGACAGGGGCGCTCGGCGAGCAGTTCTTC. The whole variable domain, filled in from reference TRBV7-8 and TRBJ2-1, reads GAGVSQSPRYKVAKRGQDVALRCDPISGHVSLFWYQQALGQGPEFLTYFQNEAQLDKSGLPSDRFFAERPEGSVSTLKIQRTQQEDSAVYLCASSLLKTGALGEQFFGPGTRLTVL.

This clonotype was detected a few times. The chain has TRBV20-1 and TRBJ1-2, with D possibly being TRBD1 (5 bases). Germline values: CDR1 DFQATT, CDR2 SNEGSKA (reference sequence). The CDR3 runs to 10 residues. V was shortened by 7 bases and J by 8 bases, with 11 bases between the two germline ends. The CDR3 DNA reads TGCAGTGGGGACCTGGACGGCTACACCTTC. This sequence encodes CSGDLDGYTF.

This clonotype was found a few times. This rearrangement joins TRBV30 to TRBJ2-7; 9 bases map to TRBD1. V gave up 5 bases and J gave up 3 bases; unmatched junction bases: 5. The CDR3 covers 13 residues. Germline loops: CDR1 GTSNPN, CDR2 SVGIG (reference sequence). CDR3 sequence: CAWWGGQGYEQYF. CDR3 DNA sequence: TGTGCCTGGTGGGGGGGACAGGGCTACGAGCAGTACTTC. Together with reference TRBV30 and TRBJ2-7, the CDR3 gives the full variable domain: SQTIHQWPATLVQPVGSPLSLECTVEGTSNPNLYWYRQAAGRGLQLLFYSVGIGQISSEVPQNLSASRPQDRQFILSSKKLLLSDSGFYLCAWWGGQGYEQYFGPGTRLTVT.

This clonotype has ten or more counts. This chain links TRBV20-1 with TRBJ1-5; 9 bases align to TRBD1. The CDR3 totals 13 residues. From germline, CDR1 is DFQATT and CDR2 SNEGSKA (reference sequence). With V trimmed by 8 bases and J by 6 bases, 8 bases remained unmatched. Here the CDR3 DNA reads TGCAGTTTCCCGGGACAGGGAAGTCAGCCCCAGCATTTT. It codes for CSFPGQGSQPQHF.

The chain is built from TRBV10-3 and TRBJ2-7, with D possibly TRBD1 on 5 matching bases. The CDR3 loop spans 16 amino acids. The V gene's germline CDR1 is ENHRY and CDR2 SYGVKD. Trimming removed 2 bases from V and 8 bases from J, with 22 bases in between. In DNA form, the CDR3 reads TGTGCCATCAGTGAGCCAGACCAGGGATTTTTCGGCAAGCAGTACTTC. It translates to CAISEPDQGFFGKQYF.

The rearrangement joins TRBV19 to TRBJ1-4, with D possibly matching TRBD1 (5 bases). Per the germline V gene, CDR1 is LNHDA and CDR2 is SQIVND (reference sequence). Trimming pared 2 bases from V and 0 bases from J, leaving 16 bases between. There are 18 residues in the CDR3. The CDR3 sequence is CASSIQGRMSATNEKLFF. As DNA, the CDR3 is TGTGCCAGTAGTATACAGGGACGGATGTCTGCAACTAATGAAAAACTGTTTTTT. The full variable domain, rest sourced from reference TRBV19 and TRBJ1-4, is DGGITQSPKYLFRKEGQNVTLSCEQNLNHDAMYWYRQDPGQGLRLIYYSQIVNDFQKGDIAEGYSVSREKKESFPLTVTSAQKNPTAFYLCASSIQGRMSATNEKLFFGSGTQLSVL.

Worth noting for this clonotype: The junction shows a germline mismatch at one end, possibly a read error. This chain uses TRBV5-1 with TRBJ2-1; 10 bases are shared with TRBD2. This CDR3 region has 14 residues. In germline, CDR1 is SGHRS, CDR2 YFSETQ. CDR3 bases: TGCACCAGCAGCTTGGTAACTAGCGGGGATGAGCAGTTCTTC. This sequence encodes CTSSLVTSGDEQFF.

This clonotype was counted at least ten times. The chain employs TRBV2 and TRBJ2-2; D perhaps matches TRBD2 (6 bases). V was trimmed by 6 bases and J by 4 bases, leaving 15 bases between them. The germline V gene encodes CDR1 SNHLY and CDR2 FYNNEI. The CDR3 runs 15 residues. CDR3 DNA: TGTGCCAGCAGGAAGTGGGGGGATACCACCGGGGAGCTGTTTTTT. Its translation is CASRKWGDTTGELFF. The full variable domain, rest sourced from reference TRBV2 and TRBJ2-2, is EPEVTQTPSHQVTQMGQEVILRCVPISNHLYFYWYRQILGQKVEFLVSFYNNEISEKSEIFDDQFSVERPDGSNFTLKIRSTKLEDSAMYFCASRKWGDTTGELFFGEGSRLTVL.

This chain connects TRBV6-1 to TRBJ1-3, with 7 bases lining up with TRBD1. CDR3 size: 15 residues. J was trimmed by 9 bases and V by 5 bases; bases with no gene match: 13. In germline, CDR1 is MNHNS, CDR2 SASEGT. The CDR3 loop reads CASSFKGAAFSTIYF. The CDR3 DNA follows: TGTGCCAGCAGTTTCAAGGGGGCTGCTTTTAGCACCATATATTTT.

This clonotype has a handful of counts. The chain recombines TRBV12-3 or TRBV12-4 with TRBJ2-1; D tentatively fits TRBD1 or TRBD2 (5 bases each). Between the trimmed V and J ends, which lost 6 bases and 6 bases, there was a span of 18 bases. This CDR3 comprises 15 residues. CDR3 residues: CASRSGTVGRNEQFF. The CDR3 nucleotides read TGTGCCAGCAGGTCCGGGACGGTCGGACGCAATGAGCAGTTCTTC.

There are many counts of this clonotype. This chain uses TRBV24-1 with TRBJ1-5; perhaps TRBD1 as D (5 bases). The CDR3 loop spans 15 amino acids. Germline V gives CDR1 KGHDR, CDR2 SFDVKD. Trimming took off 4 bases at V and 4 bases at J, with 13 bases between the two ends. CDR3 sequence: CATSEGSGGNQPQHF. CDR3 sequence (DNA): TGTGCCACCAGTGAGGGGAGTGGGGGAAATCAGCCCCAGCATTTT.

This clonotype was counted once. Germline and junction disagree at one end, which may indicate a read error. This chain uses TRBV7-3 with TRBJ1-2; 8 nucleotides agree with TRBD1. This CDR3 comprises 13 residues. Germline assignment: CDR1 SGHTA and CDR2 FQGTGA. The CDR3 region has the DNA TGTGCCAGCAGCCCGACAGGGGACTATGGCGACACCTTC. Translated, it gives CASSPTGDYGDTF.

This clonotype was observed at least ten times. This chain joins TRBV2 and TRBJ1-1, with a possible D match to TRBD1 (6 bases). Trimming took off 3 bases at V and 4 bases at J, with 9 bases between the two ends. This CDR3 comprises 13 residues. The germline gives CDR1 SNHLY, CDR2 FYNNEI. The CDR3 is CASSDPTGTEAFF. Written as DNA, the CDR3 is TGTGCCAGCAGTGACCCGACAGGCACTGAAGCTTTCTTT.

This clonotype was observed at least ten times. The J gene is TRBJ1-1, the V gene TRBV11-2; perhaps TRBD1 as D (5 bases). The germline V gene encodes CDR1 SGHAT and CDR2 FQNNGV. The V and J ends lost 5 bases and 4 bases respectively, with 17 bases between them. The CDR3 consists of 15 residues. CDR3 sequence: CASSPSSRAGTEAFF. The CDR3 DNA follows: TGTGCCAGCAGCCCCTCCTCCAGGGCAGGCACTGAAGCTTTCTTT.

This clonotype was observed many times. This chain uses TRBV20-1 with TRBJ2-7; 9 positions match TRBD1. The CDR3 runs 16 residues. CDR1 and CDR2 (germline): DFQATT, SNEGSKA (reference sequence). The trim removed 6 bases at V and 5 bases at J, leaving 17 bases unmatched. The CDR3 reads CSASPGTGTDANEQYF. CDR3 in DNA: TGCAGTGCGAGTCCCGGGACAGGGACGGATGCGAACGAGCAGTACTTC.

There are many counts of this clonotype. This rearrangement joins TRBV3-1 to TRBJ1-1; unclear D gene. Per germline, CDR1 LGHDT and CDR2 YNNKEL (reference sequence). The CDR3 has 13 residues. The V gene lost 1 base and the J gene lost 1 base, with 4 bases spanning the gap. CDR3 protein: CASSQVTNTEAFF. CDR3 sequence (DNA): TGTGCCAGCAGCCAAGTAACGAACACTGAAGCTTTCTTT. The full variable domain, in which reference TRBV3-1 and TRBJ1-1 provide the parts outside the CDR3, is DTAVSQTPKYLVTQMGNDKSIKCEQNLGHDTMYWYKQDSKKFLKIMFSYNNKELIINETVPNRFSPKSPDKAHLNLHINSLELGDSAVYFCASSQVTNTEAFFGQGTRLTVV.

J is TRBJ2-1 and V is TRBV4-1; TRBD2 aligns across 9 bases. The CDR3 loop spans 16 amino acids. Germline V lookup: CDR1 MGHRA, CDR2 YSYEKL. V was pared by 1 base and J by 3 bases, with 4 bases of the junction left unmatched. The CDR3 reads CASSQVPAGGYNEQFF. The CDR3 DNA reads as TGCGCCAGCAGCCAAGTCCCAGCGGGGGGCTACAATGAGCAGTTCTTC.

This chain's CDR3 is CASRTDRLVYGYTF. The DNA for the CDR3 is TGTGCCAGCAGGACTGATCGACTGGTCTATGGCTACACCTTC. The V and J genes are TRBV7-9 and TRBJ1-2; D gene unclear. This CDR3 spans 14 amino acids. Germline lookup yields CDR1 SEHNR and CDR2 FQNEAQ (reference sequence). The V end lost 6 bases, the J end lost 4 bases, and 15 bases lay between the germline ends.

This clonotype was seen many times. This rearrangement joins TRBV3-1 to TRBJ2-1; 11 nucleotides align to TRBD2. The CDR3 runs to 14 residues. V dropped 7 bases and J dropped 3; count of bases not matched to a gene: 2. The germline CDR1 and CDR2 sequences are LGHDT and YNNKEL (reference sequence). CDR3 amino acids: CASTGTSGYNEQFF. The CDR3 nucleotides read TGTGCCAGCACCGGGACTAGCGGCTACAATGAGCAGTTCTTC.